Described below is a single T cell receptor beta chain sequence and its context. These data are taken from a study of blood T cell repertoires in COVID-19. The overall study: The study drew acute and convalescent COVID-19 samples from the United States, Italy and Spain. From T cells, B-cell-depleted T cells, or PBMCs came the material, which was cDNA or gDNA.

In the original workflow: Nucleated cell number was recorded as an estimate derived from reference gene primer amplification. TCRdb keeps only in-frame clones here, not all; method: immunoSEQ multiplex PCR. V and J calls and clone size are copied from that table; D and trimming were computed from the DNA. The sample consists of 150,000 to 200,000 clones, around 89% of them appearing once. The sequenced sample consisted of peripheral blood. The origin of this receptor is a man aged 18-30 years who had recovered from COVID-19.

The chain's CDR3 is CAWSVTTAGQFF. The CDR3 DNA sequence: TGTGCCTGGAGTGTCACTACCGCGGGGCAGTTCTTC. This chain connects TRBV30 to TRBJ2-1; D possibly corresponds to TRBD2 (5 bases). Deletions cut 0 bases from V and 12 bases from J, with 12 bases between. The CDR3 length is 12 residues. Per germline, CDR1 GTSNPN and CDR2 SVGIG (reference sequence).